These 22 T cell receptor beta chains were all obtained from the same sample, sequenced in a study of spatial heterogeneity in lung cancer. As to time point: sample taken at primary tumor resection. Unsorted whole RNA samples from tumor, nontumor lung or frozen PBMC were sequenced. In TCRdb, the 5' RACE reads were re-called with MiXCR into one record per CDR3 protein. There are about 47,000 distinct CDR3 sequences in the sample; approximately 10% occur only once, and roughly 45% lies in the top ten. The sequencing here drew on PBMCs, taken at surgery. The source of these receptors is a female donor with early-stage non-small cell lung cancer.

This chain links TRBV9 with TRBJ2-2; TRBD1 aligns across 7 bases. Looked up from germline, CDR1 is SGDLS and CDR2 is YYNGEE. The V segment lost 4 bases and the J segment 3 bases; nucleotides outside the gene matches: 9. There are 16 residues in the CDR3. CDR3 sequence reads: CASSPRDRLYTGELFF. The DNA for the CDR3 is TGTGCCAGCAGCCCCCGGGACAGACTTTACACCGGGGAGCTGTTTTTT.

This clonotype was counted only a few times. The CDR3 nucleotides read TGTGCCAGTAAGTTTTCCGGGAACACTGAAGCTTTCTTT. The encoded protein is CASKFSGNTEAFF. The chain employs TRBV19 and TRBJ1-1; D gene ambiguous. The germline gives CDR1 LNHDA, CDR2 SQIVND (reference sequence). The CDR3 contains 13 residues. Trimming took 7 bases from V and 1 from J, leaving 10 bases between them.

The genes are TRBV7-2 and TRBJ2-2, with 7 bases aligning to TRBD2. From germline, CDR1 is SGHTA and CDR2 FQGNSA. J gave up 0 bases and V 6 bases, and 4 bases lay outside the gene matches. The CDR3 runs 15 residues. The CDR3 loop reads CASSTGLTNTGELFF. In DNA, the CDR3 is TGTGCCAGCAGTACGGGACTAACGAACACCGGGGAGCTGTTTTTT.

This clonotype showed up many times. The chain employs TRBV6-2 or TRBV6-3 and TRBJ1-1, with no clear D. Trimming left V 6 bases short and J 1 base short, with 12 bases between. Germline V gene sequence: CDR1 MNHEY, CDR2 SVGEGT. There are 14 residues in the CDR3. The CDR3 region has the DNA TGTGCCAGCAGGTATTTGGGCCGGAACACTGAAGCTTTCTTT. Residues: CASRYLGRNTEAFF.

This clonotype was seen ten or more times. The V call is TRBV20-1, the J call TRBJ1-4; D is perhaps TRBD1 (5 bases). The CDR3 consists of 16 residues. Germline CDR1 DFQATT, CDR2 SNEGSKA (reference sequence). V was pared by 0 bases and J by 3 bases, with 14 bases between. In nucleotides, the CDR3 is TGCAGTGCTAGAGAAAACCCGACAGCCTCTAATGAAAAACTGTTTTTT. As protein: CSARENPTASNEKLFF.

Only a few counts were recorded for this clonotype. The rearrangement links TRBV5-4 to TRBJ1-2, with 8 bases lining up with TRBD1. The trim removed 2 bases at V and 8 bases at J, leaving 8 bases unmatched. Germline V gene sequence: CDR1 SGHNT, CDR2 YYREEE (reference sequence). CDR3 length: 14 residues. The CDR3 loop reads CASSFTGGGKGYTF. In nucleotides, the CDR3 is TGTGCCAGCAGCTTCACAGGGGGGGGAAAAGGCTACACCTTC.

This clonotype was recorded a few times. The chain combines TRBV29-1 with TRBJ2-5, with D possibly being TRBD2 (6 bases). Trimming left V 4 bases short and J 5 bases short, with 11 bases between. CDR3 size: 12 residues. Germline V CDR1 and CDR2: SQVTM, ANQGSEA. The CDR3 sequence is CSVGREEETQYF. The CDR3 DNA reads TGCAGCGTTGGAAGGGAGGAGGAGACCCAGTACTTC.

This clonotype was detected many times. The rearrangement joins TRBV29-1 to TRBJ2-5; D not resolved. CDR1 and CDR2 from the germline V gene are SQVTM and ANQGSEA. The V gene lost 7 bases and the J gene lost 2 bases, with 17 bases spanning the gap. The CDR3 is 14 residues long. The CDR3 bases are TGCAGCGCCAGAAAACCACAGATTCAAGAGACCCAGTACTTC. It specifies CSARKPQIQETQYF.

This clonotype was observed many times. The chain has TRBV11-2 and TRBJ2-1; 12 bases line up with TRBD2. Trimming cost V 10 bases and J 0 bases; bases outside gene matches: 10. The CDR3 contains 17 residues. Germline V lookup: CDR1 SGHAT, CDR2 FQNNGV. CDR3 protein: CATSGLAGPSSYNEQFF. The CDR3 nucleotides read TGTGCCACCTCGGGACTAGCGGGCCCCAGCTCCTACAATGAGCAGTTCTTC. Together with reference TRBV11-2 and TRBJ2-1, the CDR3 gives the full variable domain: EAGVAQSPRYKIIEKRQSVAFWCNPISGHATLYWYQQILGQGPKLLIQFQNNGVVDDSQLPKDRFSAERLKGVDSTLKIQPAKLEDSAVYLCATSGLAGPSSYNEQFFGPGTRLTVL.

This clonotype has just a few counts. The gene calls are TRBV5-1 and TRBJ2-3; D gene uncertain. The length of the CDR3 is 15 residues. V was clipped by 0 bases and J by 1 base, with 9 bases between them. Germline V gives CDR1 SGHRS, CDR2 YFSETQ. CDR3 loop: CASSLAPDRTDTQYF. The CDR3 DNA follows: TGCGCCAGCAGCTTGGCCCCAGACCGCACAGATACGCAGTATTTT.

This chain uses TRBV12-3 or TRBV12-4 with TRBJ1-1; D might be TRBD1 (5 bases). The CDR3 consists of 15 residues. Deletions cut 0 bases from V and 1 base from J, with 9 bases between. CDR3 amino acids: CASSLAGTGNTEAFF. CDR3 in DNA: TGTGCCAGCAGTTTAGCGGGCACAGGGAACACTGAAGCTTTCTTT.

This clonotype was seen a handful of times. The chain links TRBV6-1 to TRBJ1-5, with TRBD1 identical over 7 bases. The CDR3 is made up of 14 amino acids. Germline V CDR1 and CDR2: MNHNS, SASEGT. The junction had 5 bases not matched to a gene; V was cut back by 2 bases and J by 7 bases. The CDR3 spells CASSERQGGQPQHF. The CDR3 DNA reads as TGTGCCAGCAGTGAACGACAGGGTGGGCAGCCCCAGCATTTT.

This clonotype was recorded at least ten times. This chain connects TRBV27 to TRBJ2-5; D unclear. This CDR3 region has 11 residues. Trimming took 2 bases from V and 4 from J, leaving 2 bases between them. Germline-derived CDR1 and CDR2 are MNHEY and SMNVEV (reference sequence). DNA of the CDR3: TGTGCCAGCAGTTTAGGAGAGACCCAGTACTTC. This gives the protein CASSLGETQYF.

This clonotype was counted many times. This chain joins TRBV28 and TRBJ2-4, with D uncertain. Trimming removed 2 bases at V and 7 bases at J, with 6 bases between. The germline V gene has CDR1 MDHEN and CDR2 SYDVKM. CDR3 size: 12 residues. CDR3 in DNA: TGTGCCAGCAGTTTAGCTGTGAACATTCAGTACTTC. Protein: CASSLAVNIQYF.

The chain recombines TRBV6-1 with TRBJ1-2; TRBD1 matches at 8 bases. Germline V lookup: CDR1 MNHNS, CDR2 SASEGT. The CDR3 sequence is 13 residues long. After removal of 7 bases from V and 6 bases from J, the junction contained 7 bases not matched to a gene. The CDR3 DNA sequence: TGTGCCAGCATCCTGGACAGGGCGCATGGCTACACCTTC. Translated, it gives CASILDRAHGYTF.

The gene calls are TRBV15 and TRBJ2-3; no clear D gene. From germline, CDR1 is LNHNV and CDR2 YYDKDF (reference sequence). The V end was cut by 5 bases, the J end by 5 bases, with 14 bases between. The CDR3 is 14 residues long. The CDR3 spells CATSPRPILDTQYF. The CDR3 DNA reads TGTGCCACCAGCCCCCGCCCCATTTTAGATACGCAGTATTTT.

This clonotype was counted between two and nine times. The V and J genes are TRBV27 and TRBJ1-4, with D possibly matching TRBD1 (5 bases). V was clipped by 6 bases and J by 7 bases, with 12 bases between them. The germline V gene has CDR1 MNHEY and CDR2 SMNVEV (reference sequence). This CDR3 is 13 amino acids long. Written as DNA, the CDR3 is TGTGCCAGCAGCCGGGGGAACGGTGAAAAACTGTTTTTT. Amino acids: CASSRGNGEKLFF. The full variable domain, in which reference TRBV27 and TRBJ1-4 provide the parts outside the CDR3, is EAQVTQNPRYLITVTGKKLTVTCSQNMNHEYMSWYRQDPGLGLRQIYYSMNVEVTDKGDVPEGYKVSRKEKRNFPLILESPSPNQTSLYFCASSRGNGEKLFFGSGTQLSVL.

This clonotype has a handful of counts. The chain carries TRBV19 and TRBJ1-2; perhaps TRBD1 as D (5 bases). CDR1 is LNHDA, CDR2 SQIVND, per germline (reference sequence). The V and J ends lost 7 bases and 4 bases respectively, with 16 bases between them. The CDR3 is 14 amino acids. The CDR3 DNA reads as TGTGCCAGTAAACGAGGAGGGGAAATCTATGGCTACACCTTC. Translation: CASKRGGEIYGYTF.

This clonotype was seen repeatedly, ten times or more. The chain couples TRBV7-2 to TRBJ1-1, with unresolved D. Trimming removed 5 bases from V and 1 base from J, with 14 bases in between. CDR1 is SGHTA and CDR2 is FQGNSA in the germline V gene. This CDR3 spans 15 amino acids. The chain's CDR3 is CASSPQSGTNTEAFF. CDR3 bases: TGTGCCAGCAGCCCACAATCGGGCACGAACACTGAAGCTTTCTTT. The variable domain in full, completed from reference TRBV7-2 and TRBJ1-1, reads GAGVSQSPSNKVTEKGKDVELRCDPISGHTALYWYRQSLGQGLEFLIYFQGNSAPDKSGLPSDRFSAERTGGSVSTLTIQRTQQEDSAVYLCASSPQSGTNTEAFFGQGTRLTVV.

This clonotype was detected ten times or more. This chain links TRBV7-2 with TRBJ2-3, with 8 bases identical to TRBD2. The V segment lost 5 bases and the J segment 1 base; nucleotides outside the gene matches: 8. From germline, CDR1 is SGHTA and CDR2 FQGNSA. This CDR3 contains 16 residues. CDR3 residues: CASSLSGAGGTDTQYF. In DNA, the CDR3 is TGTGCCAGCAGCCTTAGTGGAGCGGGGGGCACAGATACGCAGTATTTT.

This clonotype appeared a few times. This rearrangement joins TRBV7-2 to TRBJ2-1; 10 bases fit TRBD2. Germline V gene sequence: CDR1 SGHTA, CDR2 FQGNSA. V was pared by 3 bases and J by 5 bases, with 7 bases of the junction left unmatched. This CDR3 comprises 16 residues. The DNA of the CDR3 is TGTGCCAGCAGCTTCCCAGCGGGGGGGCGTAACAATGAGCAGTTCTTC. Its translation is CASSFPAGGRNNEQFF. Looking up the rest from reference TRBV7-2 and TRBJ2-1 gives the full variable domain: GAGVSQSPSNKVTEKGKDVELRCDPISGHTALYWYRQSLGQGLEFLIYFQGNSAPDKSGLPSDRFSAERTGGSVSTLTIQRTQQEDSAVYLCASSFPAGGRNNEQFFGPGTRLTVL.

This clonotype was picked up a small number of times. The V gene is TRBV27, the J gene TRBJ2-7, with 10 positions matching TRBD1. After removal of 5 bases from V and 0 bases from J, the junction contained 4 bases not matched to a gene. This CDR3 is 15 amino acids long. From germline, CDR1 is MNHEY and CDR2 SMNVEV (reference sequence). The CDR3 loop is CASSPWTGGSYEQYF. The CDR3 region has the DNA TGTGCCAGCAGTCCGTGGACAGGGGGCTCCTACGAGCAGTACTTC.